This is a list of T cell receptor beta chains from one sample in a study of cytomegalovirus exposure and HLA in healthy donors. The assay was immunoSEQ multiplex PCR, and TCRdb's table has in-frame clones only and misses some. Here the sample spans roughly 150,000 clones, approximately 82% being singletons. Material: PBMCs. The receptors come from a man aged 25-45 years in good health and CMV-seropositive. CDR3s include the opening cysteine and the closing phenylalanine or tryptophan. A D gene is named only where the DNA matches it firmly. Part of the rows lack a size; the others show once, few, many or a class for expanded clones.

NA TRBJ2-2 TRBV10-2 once TGCGCCAGCAGTGACCTCCTTCTGAACACCGGGGAGCTGTTTTTT CASSDLLLNTGELFF
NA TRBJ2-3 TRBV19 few TGTGCCAGTAGTATAGAGGGGGGGCGGTATCCGCCGGAGGGGGATACGCAGTATTTT CASSIEGGRYPPEGDTQYF
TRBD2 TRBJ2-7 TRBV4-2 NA TGTGCCAGCAGCCCACTTCGCGGGCTAGCGGGAGGCCCGAGCTCCTACGAGCAGTACTTC CASSPLRGLAGGPSSYEQYF
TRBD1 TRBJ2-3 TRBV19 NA TGTGCCACGGGTAACCCGGGACAGGGTGAGAAAGATACGCAGTATTTT CATGNPGQGEKDTQYF
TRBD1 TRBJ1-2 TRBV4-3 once TGCGCCAGCAGCCAAGGGACAGGGAACTATGGCTACACCTTC CASSQGTGNYGYTF
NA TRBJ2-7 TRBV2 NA TGTGCCAGCAGTGAAACGGGCTACGAGCAGTACTTC CASSETGYEQYF
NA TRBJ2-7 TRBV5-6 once TGTGCCAGCAGCCCCAACAGGCAATCCTACGAGCAGTACTTC CASSPNRQSYEQYF
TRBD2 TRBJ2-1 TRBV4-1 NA TGTGCCAGCAGCCTAACTCTAGCGGGGGACTACAATGAGCAGTTCTTC CASSLTLAGDYNEQFF
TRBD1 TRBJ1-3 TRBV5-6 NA TGTGCCAGCAGCAAACCGACAGGGCACGGAAACACCATATATTTT CASSKPTGHGNTIYF
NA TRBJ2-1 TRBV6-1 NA TGTGCCACCTCCGGGAGTTTTGACAATGAGCAGTTCTTC CATSGSFDNEQFF
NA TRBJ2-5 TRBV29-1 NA TGCAGCGTTGAGGGCAGGGAATGGGAGACCCAGTACTTC CSVEGREWETQYF
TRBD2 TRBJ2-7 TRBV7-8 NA TGTGCCAGCATGCAAGCGGGGGGAGCCTACGAGCAGTACTTC CASMQAGGAYEQYF
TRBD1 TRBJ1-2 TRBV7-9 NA TGTGCCAGCAGCTATCCGGGACAGGGGGCGGATGGCTACACCTTC CASSYPGQGADGYTF
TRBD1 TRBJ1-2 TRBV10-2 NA TGCGCCAGCAGTGAAGAGTGGCAGGGGGCGCGGGGCTACACCTTC CASSEEWQGARGYTF
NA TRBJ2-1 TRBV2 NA TGTGCCAGCAAACCAAGGACAACCTACAATGAGCAGTTCTTC CASKPRTTYNEQFF
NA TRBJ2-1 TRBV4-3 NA TGCGCCAGCAGCCAAGATGGTACAGGGTTGGTTTCGAATGAGCAGTTCTTC CASSQDGTGLVSNEQFF
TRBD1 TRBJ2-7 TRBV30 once TGTGCCCATACCCGGGACAGGGGCTTCGAGCAGTACTTC CAHTRDRGFEQYF
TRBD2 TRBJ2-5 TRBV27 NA TGTGCCAGCAGGGCGGGGGGGCTGGGGACCCAGTACTTC CASRAGGLGTQYF
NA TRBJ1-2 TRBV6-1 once TGTGCCAGCAGTGAGAGAGGGATCTATGGCTACACCTTC CASSERGIYGYTF
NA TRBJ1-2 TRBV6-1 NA TGTGCCAGCAGACGAAACAGACAACCTAACTATGGCTACACCTTC CASRRNRQPNYGYTF
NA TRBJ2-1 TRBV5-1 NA TGCGCCAGCAGCTTGGATGGGGCTACTACGAATGAGCAGTTCTTC CASSLDGATTNEQFF
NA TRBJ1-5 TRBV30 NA TGTGCCTGGAGTTTACCTTCCAGGTACAATCAGCCCCAGCATTTT CAWSLPSRYNQPQHF
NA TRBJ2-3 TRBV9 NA TGTGCCAGCAGCGTAGCGGATACGCAGTATTTT CASSVADTQYF
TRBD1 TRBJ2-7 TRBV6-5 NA TGTGCCAGCAGTTCCCGGACAGGGGGCTCCTACGAGCAGTACTTC CASSSRTGGSYEQYF
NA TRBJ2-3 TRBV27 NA TGTGCCAGCAGCCACCTCTCCACTAGGAGCCCAGATACGCAGTATTTT CASSHLSTRSPDTQYF
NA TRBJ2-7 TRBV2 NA TGTGCCAGTAGGTCCGAGGCCTACGAGCAGTACTTC CASRSEAYEQYF
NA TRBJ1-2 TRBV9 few TGTGCCAGCAGCGTAGCTCCAGGGGTTTCCTATGGCTACACCTTC CASSVAPGVSYGYTF
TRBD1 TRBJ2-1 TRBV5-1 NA TGCGCCAGCAGCTTCGGGGACAGGACCTACAATGAGCAGTTCTTC CASSFGDRTYNEQFF
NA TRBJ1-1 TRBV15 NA TGTGCCACCAGCAGAGATCTGGCGGGCTCGGGGACTGAAGCTTTCTTT CATSRDLAGSGTEAFF
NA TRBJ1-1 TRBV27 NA TGTGCCAGCACCACGGGGACGGGAGGGACTGAAGCTTTCTTT CASTTGTGGTEAFF
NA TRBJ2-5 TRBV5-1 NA TGCGCCAGCAGCTTGGCAGGTACCAAAGAGACCCAGTACTTC CASSLAGTKETQYF
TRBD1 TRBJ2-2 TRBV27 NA TGTGCCAGCAGTCCGGACAGGGGGCGACTCGCGAACACCGGGGAGCTGTTTTTT CASSPDRGRLANTGELFF
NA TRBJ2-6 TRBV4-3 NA TGCGCCAGCAGCCAAGACGGGCCAGGGGAGTCTGGGGCCAACGTCCTGACTTTC CASSQDGPGESGANVLTF
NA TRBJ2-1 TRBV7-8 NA TGTGCCAGCAGCCACGGTAGTAGCGGCTACAATGAGCAGTTCTTC CASSHGSSGYNEQFF
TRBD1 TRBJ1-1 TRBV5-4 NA TGTGCCAGCAGCTCGGGACAGGTAAACACTGAAGCTTTCTTT CASSSGQVNTEAFF
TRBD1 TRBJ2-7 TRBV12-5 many TGTGCTAGTGGTTTACAGGGGGCCGGCTACGAGCAGTACTTC CASGLQGAGYEQYF
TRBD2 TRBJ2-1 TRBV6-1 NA TGTGCCAGCTATGAGTATGCGGGGGGGGAGCAGTTCTTC CASYEYAGGEQFF
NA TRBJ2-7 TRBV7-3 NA TGTGCCAGCAGCCAGGGCCTGAGCTCCTACGAGCAGTACTTC CASSQGLSSYEQYF
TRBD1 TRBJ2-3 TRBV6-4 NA TGTGCCAGCAGTGATAAGTTAGGGGGCGTAGATACGCAGTATTTT CASSDKLGGVDTQYF
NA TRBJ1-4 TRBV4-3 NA TGCGCCAGCAGCCAAGGCCCCCAGGGGTCGGGTCATGAAAAACTGTTTTTT CASSQGPQGSGHEKLFF